This T cell receptor beta chain was documented in a study of blood T cell repertoires in COVID-19. Study-level background: Sites in the United States, Italy and Spain provided acute and convalescent COVID-19 samples.

TCRdb's copy holds only in-frame clones and misses some; the assay was immunoSEQ multiplex PCR. The repertoire includes more than 75,000 clones, roughly nine tenths of them detected once, and 8.3% sits in the top ten. The V gene's germline CDR1 is KGHSH and CDR2 LQKENI. Trimming shortened V by 6 bases and J by 6 bases, and 15 bases separated the two germline ends. CDR3 length: 14 amino acids. The source material was peripheral blood. The TCR comes from a man aged 30-40 years with acute or convalescent COVID-19. V is TRBV18 and J is TRBJ1-5; D not resolved. The CDR3 DNA reads TGTGCCAGCTCGATGGAATACGGACTTCAGCCCCAGCATTTT. It yields the protein CASSMEYGLQPQHF. Variable domain in full (rest from reference TRBV18 and TRBJ1-5): NAGVMQNPRHLVRRRGQEARLRCSPMKGHSHVYWYRQLPEEGLKFMVYLQKENIIDESGMPKERFSAEFPKEGPSILRIQQVVRGDSAAYFCASSMEYGLQPQHFGDGTRLSIL.